This TCR beta chain was sequenced in a study of blood T cell repertoires in COVID-19. In the study overall: Sites in the United States, Italy and Spain provided acute and convalescent COVID-19 samples. T cells, B-cell-depleted T cells, or PBMCs provided the cDNA or gDNA that served as material.

V dropped 0 bases and J dropped 2 bases, with 5 bases sitting between them. Germline CDR1 SGHDT, CDR2 YYEEEE. This CDR3 is built from 13 residues. Original data processing: By means of reference gene primer amplification, nucleated cell counts were estimated. TCRdb's table, derived via immunoSEQ multiplex PCR, lists solely in-frame clones and lacks some. V, J and clone size were drawn from that table, and D and trimming were deduced from the DNA. The sample holds fewer than 300,000 clones, roughly 89% seen once. The chain employs TRBV5-6 and TRBJ2-5; D not certain. The sequence came from a man aged 30-40 years with acute or convalescent COVID-19. Sequenced input: peripheral blood. This chain's CDR3 is CASSLALQETQYF. The CDR3 DNA is TGTGCCAGCAGCTTGGCTCTACAAGAGACCCAGTACTTC.